This section outlines one T cell receptor beta chain sequence together with its context. The antigen is not known. The V gene lost 5 bases and the J gene lost 3 bases, with 18 bases spanning the gap. Germline CDR1 is DFQATT and CDR2 is SNEGSKA (reference sequence). The CDR3 runs to 15 residues. TCR beta sequences were obtained from blood CD8+ and CD4+ T cells. The entry originates in a study of CD8 T cells in Susac syndrome. Overall study results and limits: It was acknowledged in the study that the number of individuals who were included in its TCR sequencing and HLA analysis was relatively small.

With random hexamers, reverse transcription was performed on roughly 0.45 to 1 ug of RNA. Coverage of TCR beta CDR3 amplification by immunoSEQ multiplex PCR extended to 54 Vbeta and 13 Jbeta. In TCRdb, the immunoSEQ multiplex PCR reads were re-called with MiXCR into one record per CDR3 protein. The table includes 160,000 or so distinct CDR3 sequences, around 95% detected once. The sequence was obtained from a human donor with multiple sclerosis. V and J are TRBV20-1 and TRBJ2-3; a possible D gene is TRBD2 (6 bases). Sequencing used CD8+ T cells from PBMCs. CDR3 in DNA: TGCAGTGCTCTCGGGGGATTTGTACGAACAGATACGCAGTATTTT. Translated, it gives CSALGGFVRTDTQYF.